Shown below are 15 T cell receptor beta chains from a single sample sequenced in a study of OX40 agonist ivuxolimab in advanced cancers. Libraries were prepared by immunoSEQ multiplex PCR; TCRdb keeps only in-frame clonotypes and omits some of them. Here the sample spans about 45,000 clones, 65% to 85% being singletons. The input for sequencing was CD4+ or CD8+ T cells sorted from blood, taken in a trial of the OX40 agonist ivuxolimab. Receptors were obtained from an adult with an advanced solid tumor such as melanoma, head and neck, liver or kidney cancer.

J is TRBJ2-5 and V is TRBV14, with TRBD2 identical over 7 bases. The trim removed 4 bases at V and 5 bases at J, leaving 10 bases unmatched. Germline CDR1 reads SGHDN; CDR2 reads FVKESK. The CDR3 covers 15 residues. CDR3: CASSRGLGARETQYF. The CDR3 region has the DNA TGTGCCAGCAGCCGAGGACTAGGGGCAAGGGAGACCCAGTACTTC.

V usage is TRBV6-5 and J usage is TRBJ1-5, with 8 positions matching TRBD1. CDR1 MNHEY and CDR2 SVGAGI come from the germline V gene. The CDR3 is made up of 12 amino acids. The CDR3 loop is CASGQGGQPQHF. In DNA form, the CDR3 reads TGTGCTTCAGGACAGGGTGGCCAGCCCCAGCATTTT.

This chain connects TRBV19 to TRBJ2-1; D ambiguous. The CDR3 totals 14 residues. Trimming took 3 bases from V and 3 from J, leaving 9 bases between them. Germline V gene lookup returns CDR1 LNHDA and CDR2 SQIVND (reference sequence). The CDR3 region is CASSIDGYYNEQFF. DNA of the CDR3: TGTGCCAGTAGTATCGACGGATACTACAATGAGCAGTTCTTC.

CDR3 in amino acids: CASSQDQNTEAFF. The CDR3 DNA reads TGTGCCAGCAGCCAAGATCAGAACACTGAAGCTTTCTTT. The chain is built from TRBV14 and TRBJ1-1; no clear D. This CDR3 has 13 residues. V lost 0 bases and J lost 1, with 3 bases in between. Germline CDR1 SGHDN, CDR2 FVKESK.

The chain employs TRBV7-9 and TRBJ2-1; 7 positions match TRBD2. There are 18 residues in the CDR3. From germline, CDR1 is SEHNR and CDR2 FQNEAQ (reference sequence). V shed 5 bases and J 7 bases; nucleotides not matched to a gene: 20. The CDR3 is CASSDPRGSFIKGNEQFF. As DNA, the CDR3 is TGTGCCAGCAGCGACCCTCGCGGGAGTTTTATTAAGGGAAATGAGCAGTTCTTC.

As to this clone: In the same sample, other DNA sequences code for this CDR3. CDR3 nucleotide sequence: TGTGCCAGCAGCTTAGGACAGGGACACACTGAAGCTTTCTTT. It encodes CASSLGQGHTEAFF. The chain recombines TRBV7-3 with TRBJ1-1; the match to TRBD1 covers 8 bases. The CDR3 has 14 residues. Germline lookup yields CDR1 SGHTA and CDR2 FQGTGA. The V gene end was trimmed by 2 bases and the J gene end by 3 bases; junction bases not matched to a gene: 2.

There are a few counts of this clone. The V call is TRBV6-5, the J call TRBJ2-2; 9 bases fit TRBD2. Per germline, CDR1 MNHEY and CDR2 SVGAGI. J was trimmed by 5 bases and V by 8 bases; bases with no gene match: 9. This CDR3 comprises 15 residues. In DNA, the CDR3 is TGTGCCAGCTCCCTTAGGGCGGGAGGGACCGGGGAGCTGTTTTTT. Translated, it gives CASSLRAGGTGELFF.

The chain carries TRBV5-5 and TRBJ1-5, with D maybe TRBD1 (5 bases). Germline V lookup: CDR1 SGHKS, CDR2 YYEKEE (reference sequence). There are 15 residues in the CDR3. V dropped 2 bases and J dropped 2 bases, with 11 bases sitting between them. CDR3 bases: TGTGCCAGCAGCTTTTGGGGGGGAGGCAATCAGCCCCAGCATTTT. It yields the protein CASSFWGGGNQPQHF.

Points on this clone: The sample holds other DNA sequences that translate to the same CDR3. V gene TRBV2 combines with J gene TRBJ1-3; no definite D call. CDR3 length equals 14 residues. Trimming left V 1 base short and J 0 bases short, with 4 bases between. Germline CDR1 is SNHLY and CDR2 is FYNNEI. For the CDR3, the DNA is TGTGCCAGCAGTGAAGGGCACTCTGGAAACACCATATATTTT. Protein sequence: CASSEGHSGNTIYF. Complete variable domain (other parts from reference TRBV2 and TRBJ1-3): EPEVTQTPSHQVTQMGQEVILRCVPISNHLYFYWYRQILGQKVEFLVSFYNNEISEKSEIFDDQFSVERPDGSNFTLKIRSTKLEDSAMYFCASSEGHSGNTIYFGEGSWLTVV.

The chain recombines TRBV6-5 with TRBJ1-1; 11 bases agree with TRBD1. This CDR3 comprises 12 residues. Germline values: CDR1 MNHEY, CDR2 SVGAGI. V shed 6 bases, J shed 10 bases, and the junction held 4 bases outside the gene matches. CDR3 sequence: CASRQDRGRAFF. The CDR3 nucleotides read TGTGCCAGCAGACAGGACAGGGGGCGAGCTTTCTTT.

The CDR3 region is CATSREAISYEQYF. DNA of the CDR3: TGTGCCACCAGCAGAGAAGCGATCTCCTACGAGCAGTACTTC. The rearrangement uses TRBV15 and TRBJ2-7; D remains ambiguous. Trimming stripped 0 bases from V and 0 bases from J, with 6 bases between. CDR1 is LNHNV and CDR2 is YYDKDF in the germline V gene (reference sequence). The CDR3 spans 14 residues.

CDR3 residues: CASSFTGPYEQYF. Written as DNA, the CDR3 is TGTGCCAGCAGCTTTACAGGACCCTACGAGCAGTACTTC. This chain uses TRBV5-8 with TRBJ2-7; weak D call: TRBD1 (5 bases). The CDR3 spans 13 residues. V lost 2 bases to trimming and J lost 2 bases, with 8 bases between them. Germline V gives CDR1 SGHTS, CDR2 YDEGEE.

The chain is built from TRBV30 and TRBJ1-1; no clear D. The CDR3 runs to 13 residues. V lost 1 base to trimming and J lost 6 bases, with 12 bases between them. Germline V gene data show CDR1 as GTSNPN and CDR2 as SVGIG (reference sequence). The CDR3 DNA reads TGTGCCTGGAGTGGGCTGACATCAGCTGAAGCTTTCTTT. Its protein product is CAWSGLTSAEAFF.

The V call is TRBV7-6, the J call TRBJ2-6; TRBD1 agrees at 9 bases. This CDR3 region has 18 residues. The ends lost 6 bases at V and 1 base at J; junction bases unmatched: 10. Germline CDR1 SGHVS, CDR2 FNYEAQ. In nucleotides, the CDR3 is TGTGCCAGCAGTCCAGGACAGGGGAGGTGGTCTGGGGCCAACGTCCTGACTTTC. Translated: CASSPGQGRWSGANVLTF.

CDR3 residues: CASSPGAKTPNEQFF. The CDR3 nucleotides are TGTGCCAGCAGCCCGGGGGCGAAGACCCCTAATGAGCAGTTCTTC. The V gene is TRBV6-5, the J gene TRBJ2-1; D is tentatively TRBD1 or TRBD2 (6 bases each). This CDR3 spans 15 amino acids. V lost 6 bases, J lost 7 bases, and 19 bases lay in between. Germline V gene lookup returns CDR1 MNHEY and CDR2 SVGAGI.